A single sample is the source of the 17 T cell receptor beta chains below, sequenced in a study of CD8+ T cells in alopecia areata. Reverse transcription of extracted RNA yielded cDNA, which provided the sequencing template. The method was immunoSEQ multiplex PCR; TCRdb's version includes in-frame clones alone and lacks a portion of them. Of more than 95,000 clones in the sample, 35% to 45% were seen once. The sample comprised CD4+ T cells sorted from blood. These receptors all come from a human donor with alopecia areata.

The rearrangement links TRBV2 to TRBJ2-7; possibly TRBD2 for D (5 bases). The germline V and J ends were trimmed by 1 base and 2 bases, with 12 bases remaining between them. The germline CDR1 and CDR2 sequences are SNHLY and FYNNEI. The CDR3 totals 15 residues. CDR3: CASSEVRTRTYEQYF. DNA of the CDR3: TGTGCCAGCAGTGAAGTCCGGACTCGTACCTACGAGCAGTACTTC.

This clone was picked up one time. CDR3 DNA sequence: TGCGCCAGCAGCTTGACAGGGGGCTTCGGCGGGGAGCTGTTTTTT. It specifies CASSLTGGFGGELFF. The chain couples TRBV5-1 to TRBJ2-2; TRBD1 aligns across 9 bases. The V and J ends lost 1 base and 7 bases, in that order; junction bases with no gene match: 5. Germline-derived CDR1 and CDR2 are SGHRS and YFSETQ. The CDR3 has 15 amino acids.

The chain combines TRBV2 with TRBJ1-6; TRBD1 agrees at 7 bases. V dropped 5 bases and J dropped 9; count of bases not matched to a gene: 10. This CDR3 is built from 15 residues. Germline loops: CDR1 SNHLY, CDR2 FYNNEI. The CDR3 protein is CASSQQGRGGSPLHF. The CDR3 DNA follows: TGTGCCAGCAGTCAACAGGGGCGAGGCGGTTCACCCCTCCACTTT.

The rearrangement links TRBV30 to TRBJ2-5; D unclear. The CDR3 contains 11 residues. Germline V lookup: CDR1 GTSNPN, CDR2 SVGIG (reference sequence). V lost 0 bases to trimming and J lost 4 bases, with 3 bases between them. For the CDR3, the DNA is TGTGCCTGGAGTGTTGTAGAGACCCAGTACTTC. Translation gives CAWSVVETQYF.

The chain uses TRBV7-3 and TRBJ1-1; D possibly corresponds to TRBD1 (6 bases). V was clipped by 5 bases and J by 4 bases, with 14 bases between them. The CDR3 extends over 14 amino acids. Germline-derived CDR1 and CDR2 are SGHTA and FQGTGA. CDR3 residues: CASSPGGRGTEAFF. The CDR3 coding sequence is TGTGCCAGCAGCCCGGGGGGCCGGGGCACTGAAGCTTTCTTT.

The chain combines TRBV29-1 with TRBJ2-7; a weak D match, TRBD1 (6 bases). V was cut by 8 bases and J by 4 bases, with 15 bases left in between. The CDR3 spans 12 residues. Germline V gives CDR1 SQVTM, CDR2 ANQGSEA. CDR3 DNA sequence: TGCAGCAAGATCGGACAGCGGTACGAGCAGTACTTC. Its translation is CSKIGQRYEQYF.

The genes are TRBV7-9 and TRBJ1-2; D remains unclear. Trimming removed 0 bases at V and 5 bases at J, with 7 bases between. The CDR3 loop spans 13 amino acids. Germline loops: CDR1 SEHNR, CDR2 FQNEAQ (reference sequence). The CDR3 is CASSLARLYGYTF. The DNA for the CDR3 is TGTGCCAGCAGCTTAGCACGATTATATGGCTACACCTTC.

In this sample, this clone turned up a few times. J is TRBJ2-3 and V is TRBV11-2; the D is unclear. Trimming took 5 bases from V and 3 from J, leaving 12 bases between them. The germline gives CDR1 SGHAT, CDR2 FQNNGV. CDR3 length: 14 residues. The CDR3 DNA sequence: TGTGCCAGCAGCCAATTGATCGCGACAGATACGCAGTATTTT. As protein: CASSQLIATDTQYF.

The chain carries TRBV6-5 and TRBJ2-7; 9 bases line up with TRBD1. Germline trimming cut 4 bases from V and 5 bases from J; bases unmatched to any gene: 9. Germline CDR1 is MNHEY and CDR2 is SVGAGI. This CDR3 has 15 amino acids. CDR3 residues: CASSLRRDRVNEQYF. In DNA, the CDR3 is TGTGCCAGCAGTTTACGCCGGGACAGGGTGAACGAGCAGTACTTC.

This clone turned up a few times. Here the CDR3 reads CAIRGTSEYEQYF. CDR3 sequence (DNA): TGTGCCATCAGAGGGACTAGCGAATACGAGCAGTACTTC. The rearrangement uses TRBV10-3 and TRBJ2-7, with 10 bases aligning to TRBD2. Germline lookup yields CDR1 ENHRY and CDR2 SYGVKD. The V and J ends lost 6 bases and 4 bases, in that order; junction bases with no gene match: 3. This CDR3 is 13 amino acids long.

Only a few counts were recorded for this clone. The chain joins TRBV19 to TRBJ1-1; D remains unclear. The CDR3 is 13 residues long. Germline-derived CDR1 and CDR2 are LNHDA and SQIVND (reference sequence). Trimming took off 6 bases at V and 0 bases at J, with 8 bases between the two ends. The CDR3 DNA sequence: TGTGCCAGTAGAAGTGAGATGAACACTGAAGCTTTCTTT. Its protein is CASRSEMNTEAFF.

The rearrangement joins TRBV25-1 to TRBJ2-6, with TRBD2 matching over 7 bases. This CDR3 has 15 residues. CDR1 and CDR2 (germline): MGHDK, SYGVNS. Germline trimming cut 7 bases from V and 0 bases from J; bases unmatched to any gene: 3. CDR3 DNA sequence: TGTGCCAGCACACCGGGGGGCTCTGGGGCCAACGTCCTGACTTTC. Its protein is CASTPGGSGANVLTF.

This clone turned up a few times. The gene calls are TRBV30 and TRBJ2-7; maybe TRBD1 (5 bases). CDR3 size: 14 residues. Deletions cut 2 bases from V and 4 bases from J, with 15 bases between. Germline V lookup: CDR1 GTSNPN, CDR2 SVGIG (reference sequence). The CDR3 DNA follows: TGTGCCTGGAGTCCCGACCCGCAGGGTTACGAGCAGTACTTC. Residues: CAWSPDPQGYEQYF.

The chain uses TRBV30 and TRBJ2-2; TRBD1 is a possible D gene (6 bases). V lost 0 bases and J lost 7, with 18 bases in between. Germline V gene sequence: CDR1 GTSNPN, CDR2 SVGIG (reference sequence). The CDR3 is 16 amino acids. DNA for the CDR3: TGTGCCTGGAGTGTACTTTATAGGGGACATGGCGGGGAGCTGTTTTTT. Its translation is CAWSVLYRGHGGELFF.

This sequence joins TRBV29-1 and TRBJ2-7; 15 positions match TRBD2. The germline CDR1 and CDR2 sequences are SQVTM and ANQGSEA. The CDR3 runs to 14 residues. Trimming took 6 bases from V and 5 from J; bases not matched to a gene: 5. The chain's CDR3 is CSVGLAGGPNEQYF. CDR3 nucleotide sequence: TGCAGCGTAGGACTAGCGGGAGGGCCGAACGAGCAGTACTTC.

This clone was found a few times. The rearrangement uses TRBV5-1 and TRBJ2-7, with 9 bases identical to TRBD2. Trimming cost V 0 bases and J 5 bases; bases outside gene matches: 3. Germline-derived CDR1 and CDR2 are SGHRS and YFSETQ. There are 14 residues in the CDR3. CDR3 sequence: CASSLGTSVHEQYF. The CDR3 DNA reads TGCGCCAGCAGCTTGGGGACTAGCGTCCACGAGCAGTACTTC.

This chain uses TRBV25-1 with TRBJ2-3; D is uncertain. Trimming removed 4 bases at V and 4 bases at J, with 3 bases between. This CDR3 is built from 11 residues. The germline CDR1 and CDR2 sequences are MGHDK and SYGVNS. The CDR3 DNA sequence: TGTGCCAGCAGTGTTTCAGATACGCAGTATTTT. This encodes CASSVSDTQYF.